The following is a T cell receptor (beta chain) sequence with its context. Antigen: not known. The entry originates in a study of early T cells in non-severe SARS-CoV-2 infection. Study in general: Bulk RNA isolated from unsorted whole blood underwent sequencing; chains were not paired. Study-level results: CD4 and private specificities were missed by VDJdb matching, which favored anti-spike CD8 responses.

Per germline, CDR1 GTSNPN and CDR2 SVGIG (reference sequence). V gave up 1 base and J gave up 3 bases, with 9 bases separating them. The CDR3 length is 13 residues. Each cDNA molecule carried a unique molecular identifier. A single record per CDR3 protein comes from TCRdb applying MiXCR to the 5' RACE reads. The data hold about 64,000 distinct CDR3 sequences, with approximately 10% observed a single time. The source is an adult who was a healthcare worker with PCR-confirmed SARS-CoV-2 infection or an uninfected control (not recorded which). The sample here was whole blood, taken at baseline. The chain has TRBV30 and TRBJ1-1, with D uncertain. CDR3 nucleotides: TGTGCCTGGAGTGGAAACCGGGACACTGAAGCTTTCTTT. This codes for CAWSGNRDTEAFF.